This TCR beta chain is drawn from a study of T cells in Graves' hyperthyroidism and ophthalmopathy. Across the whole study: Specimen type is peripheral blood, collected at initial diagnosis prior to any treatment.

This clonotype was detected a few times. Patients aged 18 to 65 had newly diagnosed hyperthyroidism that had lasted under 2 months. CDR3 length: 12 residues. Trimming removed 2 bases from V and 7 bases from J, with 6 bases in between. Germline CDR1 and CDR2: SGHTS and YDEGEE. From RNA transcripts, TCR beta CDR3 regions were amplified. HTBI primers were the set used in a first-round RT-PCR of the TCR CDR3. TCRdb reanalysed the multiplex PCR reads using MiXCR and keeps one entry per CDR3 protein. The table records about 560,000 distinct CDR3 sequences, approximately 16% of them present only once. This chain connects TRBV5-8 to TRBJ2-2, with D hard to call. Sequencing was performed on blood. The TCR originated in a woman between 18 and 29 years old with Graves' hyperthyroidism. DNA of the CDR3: TGTGCCAGCAGCTTCATCGGCGGGGAGCTGTTTTTT. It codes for CASSFIGGELFF.